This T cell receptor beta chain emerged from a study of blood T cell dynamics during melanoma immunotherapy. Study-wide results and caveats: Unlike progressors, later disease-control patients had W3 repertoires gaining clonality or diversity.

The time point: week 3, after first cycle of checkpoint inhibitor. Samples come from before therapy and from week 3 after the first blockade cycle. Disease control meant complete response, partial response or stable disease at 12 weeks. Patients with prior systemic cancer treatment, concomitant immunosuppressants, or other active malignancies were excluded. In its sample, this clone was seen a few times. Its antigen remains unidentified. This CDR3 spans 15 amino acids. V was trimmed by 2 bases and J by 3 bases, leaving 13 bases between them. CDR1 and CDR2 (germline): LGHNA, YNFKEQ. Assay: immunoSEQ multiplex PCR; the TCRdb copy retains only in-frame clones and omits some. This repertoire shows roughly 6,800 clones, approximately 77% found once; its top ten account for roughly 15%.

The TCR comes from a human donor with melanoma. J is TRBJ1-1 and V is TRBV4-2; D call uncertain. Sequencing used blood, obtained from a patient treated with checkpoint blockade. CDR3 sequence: CASSQITGWDTEAFF. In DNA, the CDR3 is TGTGCCAGCAGCCAAATCACGGGTTGGGACACTGAAGCTTTCTTT.